Detailed here is one TCR beta chain. This sample stems from a study of blood T cell repertoires in COVID-19. Turning to the study itself: Acute and convalescent COVID-19 specimens originated in the United States, Italy and Spain.

Using immunoSEQ multiplex PCR, the repertoire was profiled, and TCRdb retains in-frame clones only, with some absent. Among approximately 40,000 clones listed, around 77% were seen once. The CDR3 extends over 15 amino acids. Germline V gene sequence: CDR1 GTSNPN, CDR2 SVGIG (reference sequence). V was pared by 0 bases and J by 1 base, with 10 bases between. The clonotype originates from an older man with active or convalescent COVID-19. The sample was peripheral blood. The rearrangement joins TRBV30 to TRBJ2-4; D may be TRBD2 (6 bases). For the CDR3, the DNA is TGTGCCTGGAGTGTACGAGGGAGGGCCAAAAACATTCAGTACTTC. Its translation is CAWSVRGRAKNIQYF.